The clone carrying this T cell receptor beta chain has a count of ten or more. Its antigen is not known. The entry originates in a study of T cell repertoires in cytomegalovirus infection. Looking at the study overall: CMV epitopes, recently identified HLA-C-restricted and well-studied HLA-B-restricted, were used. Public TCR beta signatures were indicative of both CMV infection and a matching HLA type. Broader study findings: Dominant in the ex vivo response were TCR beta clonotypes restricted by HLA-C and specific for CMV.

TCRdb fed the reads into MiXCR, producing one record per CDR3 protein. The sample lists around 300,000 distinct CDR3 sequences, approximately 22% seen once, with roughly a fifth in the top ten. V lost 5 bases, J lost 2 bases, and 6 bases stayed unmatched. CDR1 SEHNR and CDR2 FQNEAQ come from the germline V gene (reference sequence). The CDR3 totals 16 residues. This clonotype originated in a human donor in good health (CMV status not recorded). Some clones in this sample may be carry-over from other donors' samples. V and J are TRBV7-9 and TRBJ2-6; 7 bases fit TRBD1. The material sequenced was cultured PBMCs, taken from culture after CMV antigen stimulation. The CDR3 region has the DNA TGTGCCAGCAGCCCTGGGACAGCCGCTGGGGCCAACGTCCTGACTTTC. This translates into CASSPGTAAGANVLTF. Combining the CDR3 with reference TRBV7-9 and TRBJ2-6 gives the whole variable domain DTGVSQNPRHKITKRGQNVTFRCDPISEHNRLYWYRQTLGQGPEFLTYFQNEAQLEKSRLLSDRFSAERPKGSFSTLEIQRTEQGDSAMYLCASSPGTAAGANVLTFGAGSRLTVL.